A selection of T cell receptor beta chains follows, all from one sample in a study of technical replicates of blood from a few donors. This table comes from immunoSEQ multiplex PCR, and its TCRdb copy is limited to in-frame clones, with some not included. The sample lists around 70,000 clones; 93% were seen once. The sequenced material came from T cells isolated from PBMCs. These receptors originate from a human donor in good health. The CDR3 runs from the conserved cysteine through the conserved F or W. A D gene is named only where the DNA matches it firmly. Rows may omit the clone size; those that give it use once, few, many or a size class.

V gene: TRBV19
clone size: few
CDR3 length: 15
D gene: -
J gene: TRBJ1-2
CDR3 DNA: TGTGCCAGTAGTATAGATCGTGGGGCCGGCTATGGCTACACCTTC
CDR3 protein: CASSIDRGAGYGYTF

V gene: TRBV19
clone size: -
CDR3 length: 16
D gene: -
J gene: TRBJ2-2
CDR3 DNA: TGTGCCAGTAGTACCACCGGGACTTCGAACACCGGGGAGCTGTTTTTT
CDR3 protein: CASSTTGTSNTGELFF

V gene: TRBV5-4
clone size: -
CDR3 length: 13
D gene: -
J gene: TRBJ1-2
CDR3 DNA: TGTGCCAGCAGCTTGAATCAGAACTATGGCTACACCTTC
CDR3 protein: CASSLNQNYGYTF

V gene: TRBV28
clone size: once
CDR3 length: 18
D gene: TRBD1
J gene: TRBJ1-4
CDR3 DNA: TGTGCCAGCAGTTTGACAGGGGTAGGATCGTTCCAAAATGAAAAACTGTTTTTT
CDR3 protein: CASSLTGVGSFQNEKLFF

V gene: TRBV10-3
clone size: -
CDR3 length: 13
D gene: -
J gene: TRBJ1-4
CDR3 DNA: TGTGCCATCAAAGGAGGGCCGAATGAAAAACTGTTTTTT
CDR3 protein: CAIKGGPNEKLFF

V gene: TRBV20-1
clone size: -
CDR3 length: 11
D gene: -
J gene: TRBJ2-3
CDR3 DNA: TGCAGTGCTAGACGCGCCGATACGCAGTATTTT
CDR3 protein: CSARRADTQYF

V gene: TRBV7-9
clone size: -
CDR3 length: 18
D gene: TRBD1
J gene: TRBJ2-4
CDR3 DNA: TGTGCCAGCAGCCGAGACCCCGGGACAGGGGGCGCGTGGAACATTCAGTACTTC
CDR3 protein: CASSRDPGTGGAWNIQYF

V gene: TRBV5-1
clone size: -
CDR3 length: 11
D gene: -
J gene: TRBJ1-1
CDR3 DNA: TGCGCCAGCAGCCAGGGCACTGAAGCTTTCTTT
CDR3 protein: CASSQGTEAFF

V gene: TRBV7-2
clone size: once
CDR3 length: 17
D gene: TRBD2
J gene: TRBJ2-2
CDR3 DNA: TGTGCCAGCAGCTGGCTAGCGGGGAGGAGGGCGGCCGGGGAGCTGTTTTTT
CDR3 protein: CASSWLAGRRAAGELFF

V gene: TRBV18
clone size: -
CDR3 length: 15
D gene: TRBD2
J gene: TRBJ2-1
CDR3 DNA: TGTGCCAGCTCACCACCGGGACTAGTCTACAATGAGCAGTTCTTC
CDR3 protein: CASSPPGLVYNEQFF

V gene: TRBV27
clone size: -
CDR3 length: 14
D gene: TRBD1
J gene: TRBJ1-2
CDR3 DNA: TGTGCCAGCAGTTGGGGACAGGGTGCCTATGGCTACACCTTC
CDR3 protein: CASSWGQGAYGYTF

V gene: TRBV11-2
clone size: -
CDR3 length: 15
D gene: -
J gene: TRBJ1-5
CDR3 DNA: TGTGCCAGCAGCTTAGATACAGGTAGCAATCAGCCCCAGCATTTT
CDR3 protein: CASSLDTGSNQPQHF

V gene: TRBV18
clone size: -
CDR3 length: 12
D gene: TRBD1
J gene: TRBJ1-1
CDR3 DNA: TGTGCCAGCATGGGACAGGGCCTAGGGGCTTTCTTT
CDR3 protein: CASMGQGLGAFF

V gene: TRBV29-1
clone size: -
CDR3 length: 19
D gene: TRBD2
J gene: TRBJ2-6
CDR3 DNA: TGCAGCGTTGAAGATCTGAGCGGGGAGGGCCCCTCTGGGGCCAACGTCCTGACTTTC
CDR3 protein: CSVEDLSGEGPSGANVLTF

V gene: TRBV4-1
clone size: -
CDR3 length: 19
D gene: TRBD2
J gene: TRBJ2-1
CDR3 DNA: TGCGCCAGCAGCCATCCGGGACTAGCGGGGGGGCCGGGGTACAATGAGCAGTTCTTC
CDR3 protein: CASSHPGLAGGPGYNEQFF

V gene: TRBV27
clone size: -
CDR3 length: 15
D gene: -
J gene: TRBJ2-5
CDR3 DNA: TGTGCCAGCAGTTTTCGCCGGGAATCCCAAGAGACCCAGTACTTC
CDR3 protein: CASSFRRESQETQYF

V gene: TRBV9
clone size: -
CDR3 length: 15
D gene: -
J gene: TRBJ1-6
CDR3 DNA: TGTGCCAGCAGCCCCCAGGAATTGCATAATTCACCCCTCCACTTT
CDR3 protein: CASSPQELHNSPLHF

V gene: TRBV29-1
clone size: -
CDR3 length: 12
D gene: TRBD2
J gene: TRBJ2-5
CDR3 DNA: TGCAGCGTGGAACTAGCGCCGAATACCCAGTACTTC
CDR3 protein: CSVELAPNTQYF

V gene: TRBV28
clone size: -
CDR3 length: 14
D gene: -
J gene: TRBJ2-7
CDR3 DNA: TGTGCCAGCAGCGCCTTTGGGGCTGGCTACGAGCAGTACTTC
CDR3 protein: CASSAFGAGYEQYF

V gene: TRBV9
clone size: -
CDR3 length: 15
D gene: TRBD1
J gene: TRBJ2-1
CDR3 DNA: TGTGCCAGCAGCGTAGCAGAGGGGGCTGGGAATGAGCAGTTCTTC
CDR3 protein: CASSVAEGAGNEQFF

V gene: TRBV30
clone size: -
CDR3 length: 11
D gene: -
J gene: TRBJ1-3
CDR3 DNA: TGTGCCTGGGCAGCTGGAAACACCATATATTTT
CDR3 protein: CAWAAGNTIYF

V gene: TRBV6-6
clone size: -
CDR3 length: 16
D gene: TRBD1
J gene: TRBJ2-7
CDR3 DNA: TGTGCCAGCAGTTACTCGGGACAGGGAGGTTACTACGAGCAGTACTTC
CDR3 protein: CASSYSGQGGYYEQYF

V gene: TRBV29-1
clone size: -
CDR3 length: 13
D gene: TRBD1
J gene: TRBJ1-2
CDR3 DNA: TGCAGCGTTCCGACAGGGGCGGGCTATGGCTACACCTTC
CDR3 protein: CSVPTGAGYGYTF

V gene: TRBV9
clone size: -
CDR3 length: 15
D gene: -
J gene: TRBJ1-6
CDR3 DNA: TGTGCCAGCAGCGTCCGGGACACCGATAATTCACCCCTCCACTTT
CDR3 protein: CASSVRDTDNSPLHF

V gene: TRBV28
clone size: -
CDR3 length: 14
D gene: -
J gene: TRBJ1-2
CDR3 DNA: TGTGCCAGCAGTACGGGACAACAGATTTATGGCTACACCTTC
CDR3 protein: CASSTGQQIYGYTF

V gene: TRBV7-9
clone size: once
CDR3 length: 14
D gene: -
J gene: TRBJ1-5
CDR3 DNA: TGTGCCAGCAGTGATTTGGGGGCCTTGGGGGCCCAGCATTTT
CDR3 protein: CASSDLGALGAQHF

V gene: TRBV7-2
clone size: once
CDR3 length: 15
D gene: TRBD2
J gene: TRBJ2-1
CDR3 DNA: TGTGCCAGCAGCTTAGGCGGGGGTCCGTACAATGAGCAGTTCTTC
CDR3 protein: CASSLGGGPYNEQFF

V gene: TRBV27
clone size: -
CDR3 length: 14
D gene: -
J gene: TRBJ1-2
CDR3 DNA: TGTGCCAGCAGTTCGAACCAGGGAACTTATGGCTACACCTTC
CDR3 protein: CASSSNQGTYGYTF

V gene: TRBV4-1
clone size: -
CDR3 length: 15
D gene: TRBD1
J gene: TRBJ1-2
CDR3 DNA: TGCGCCAGCAGCCAGTTGGACAGGGGAGGATATGGCTACACCTTC
CDR3 protein: CASSQLDRGGYGYTF

V gene: TRBV27
clone size: -
CDR3 length: 14
D gene: TRBD1
J gene: TRBJ1-4
CDR3 DNA: TGTGCCAGCAGCCCCGGGACAGGGCATGAAAAACTGTTTTTT
CDR3 protein: CASSPGTGHEKLFF

V gene: TRBV4-1
clone size: once
CDR3 length: 14
D gene: TRBD2
J gene: TRBJ2-1
CDR3 DNA: TGCGCCAGCAGATTACTAGCGGGGGACAATGAGCAGTTCTTC
CDR3 protein: CASRLLAGDNEQFF

V gene: TRBV6-5
clone size: -
CDR3 length: 14
D gene: -
J gene: TRBJ2-2
CDR3 DNA: TGTGCCAGCAGTTATACCGGGACAACGGGACAGCTGTTTTTT
CDR3 protein: CASSYTGTTGQLFF

V gene: TRBV7-9
clone size: -
CDR3 length: 14
D gene: TRBD1
J gene: TRBJ1-5
CDR3 DNA: TGTGCCAGCAGCACACAACAGGGGAATCAGCCCCAGCATTTT
CDR3 protein: CASSTQQGNQPQHF

V gene: TRBV11-2
clone size: -
CDR3 length: 14
D gene: -
J gene: TRBJ2-3
CDR3 DNA: TGTGCCAGCAGCTTAGATGTAAGCACAGATACGCAGTATTTT
CDR3 protein: CASSLDVSTDTQYF

V gene: TRBV6-1
clone size: -
CDR3 length: 12
D gene: -
J gene: TRBJ1-1
CDR3 DNA: TGTGCCAGCAGCTCCTTCTACACTGAAGCTTTCTTT
CDR3 protein: CASSSFYTEAFF

V gene: TRBV18
clone size: -
CDR3 length: 16
D gene: -
J gene: TRBJ1-5
CDR3 DNA: TGTGCCAGCTCACCGACCAGTGCGGGTTTCGATCAGCCCCAGCATTTT
CDR3 protein: CASSPTSAGFDQPQHF

V gene: TRBV4-1
clone size: -
CDR3 length: 18
D gene: TRBD2
J gene: TRBJ2-5
CDR3 DNA: TGCGCCAGCAGTCACTCAATAAATAGCGGGGAGGGGAGAGAGACCCAGTACTTC
CDR3 protein: CASSHSINSGEGRETQYF

V gene: TRBV9
clone size: -
CDR3 length: 15
D gene: -
J gene: TRBJ2-1
CDR3 DNA: TGTGCCAGCAGCGCCCGAGGTGTGTCCTACAATGAGCAGTTCTTC
CDR3 protein: CASSARGVSYNEQFF

V gene: TRBV4-1
clone size: -
CDR3 length: 14
D gene: -
J gene: TRBJ2-2
CDR3 DNA: TGCGCCAGCAGCCGAGTACAGCAAACCGGGGAGCTGTTTTTT
CDR3 protein: CASSRVQQTGELFF

V gene: TRBV5-8
clone size: -
CDR3 length: 14
D gene: TRBD1
J gene: TRBJ2-1
CDR3 DNA: TGTGCCAGCAGCTTCTGGGACAGGGGAAATGAGCAGTTCTTC
CDR3 protein: CASSFWDRGNEQFF

V gene: TRBV7-9
clone size: once
CDR3 length: 14
D gene: -
J gene: TRBJ1-1
CDR3 DNA: TGTGCCAGCAGCTCCGGGACACTGAACACTGAAGCTTTCTTT
CDR3 protein: CASSSGTLNTEAFF

V gene: TRBV21-1
clone size: -
CDR3 length: 12
D gene: -
J gene: TRBJ1-2
CDR3 DNA: TGTGCCAGCACCGACAGCTACTATGGCTACACCTTC
CDR3 protein: CASTDSYYGYTF

V gene: TRBV28
clone size: -
CDR3 length: 16
D gene: TRBD1
J gene: TRBJ1-2
CDR3 DNA: TGTGCCAGCAGTCTCCCCGGGACAGGAGCTAACTATGGCTACACCTTC
CDR3 protein: CASSLPGTGANYGYTF

V gene: TRBV28
clone size: -
CDR3 length: 14
D gene: -
J gene: TRBJ2-5
CDR3 DNA: TGTGCCAGCAGTTTCCCAGGAGGGTCAGAGACCCAGTACTTC
CDR3 protein: CASSFPGGSETQYF

V gene: TRBV6-1
clone size: -
CDR3 length: 14
D gene: -
J gene: TRBJ1-4
CDR3 DNA: TGTGCCAGCAGTGAAGAAACAGCAGCCAGCAAACTGTTTTTT
CDR3 protein: CASSEETAASKLFF

V gene: TRBV5-4
clone size: -
CDR3 length: 14
D gene: TRBD1
J gene: TRBJ2-7
CDR3 DNA: TGTGCCAGCAGCGGTACGGGACAGCTCTACGAGCAGTACTTC
CDR3 protein: CASSGTGQLYEQYF

V gene: TRBV27
clone size: -
CDR3 length: 15
D gene: TRBD1
J gene: TRBJ1-5
CDR3 DNA: TGTGCCAGCAGTCTCGGGACAGGGAACAATCAGCCCCAGCATTTT
CDR3 protein: CASSLGTGNNQPQHF

V gene: TRBV28
clone size: few
CDR3 length: 13
D gene: -
J gene: TRBJ1-2
CDR3 DNA: TGTGCCAGCTTATCGGGACCGCGGGGTGGCTACACCTTC
CDR3 protein: CASLSGPRGGYTF

V gene: TRBV10-3
clone size: -
CDR3 length: 19
D gene: TRBD2
J gene: TRBJ2-5
CDR3 DNA: TGTGCCATCAGTGAGTCGACTCGACTAGCGGGGGGACCTCAAGAGACCCAGTACTTC
CDR3 protein: CAISESTRLAGGPQETQYF

V gene: TRBV6-6
clone size: -
CDR3 length: 15
D gene: -
J gene: TRBJ1-1
CDR3 DNA: TGTGCCAGCAGTTACTCGTCCGGGCCCGGGGCTGAAGCTTTCTTT
CDR3 protein: CASSYSSGPGAEAFF

V gene: TRBV7-2
clone size: -
CDR3 length: 15
D gene: -
J gene: TRBJ1-1
CDR3 DNA: TGTGCCAGCAGCTTAGTGTTGTCAGTAAACACTGAAGCTTTCTTT
CDR3 protein: CASSLVLSVNTEAFF

V gene: TRBV7-6
clone size: -
CDR3 length: 19
D gene: TRBD2
J gene: TRBJ2-1
CDR3 DNA: TGTGCCAGCAGCTACGCCATTCTAGCGGGTGTACCGGGACACAATGAGCAGTTCTTC
CDR3 protein: CASSYAILAGVPGHNEQFF